The clone carrying this T cell receptor beta chain was recorded at least ten times. Germline CDR1 is SGHAT and CDR2 is FQNNGV. This CDR3 spans 16 amino acids. Trimming took off 1 base at V and 0 bases at J, with 13 bases between the two ends. Ophthalmopathy donors' eye disease showed moderate-to-severe activity, CAS of at least 3, NOSPECS of at least 4 and duration under 3 months. RNA transcripts were the template, and TCR beta CDR3 regions were amplified from them. RT-PCR in the first round used HTBI primers; a second-round multiplex PCR followed. TCRdb itself ran the multiplex PCR reads through MiXCR, one entry per CDR3 protein. Of 360,000 or so distinct CDR3 sequences in the sample, about 16% were seen once. The data originate from a study of Graves' ophthalmopathy and Graves' hyperthyroidism.

This chain links TRBV11-2 with TRBJ2-7; D may correspond to TRBD1 or TRBD2 (6 bases each). Sequenced input: peripheral blood. This TCR derives from a woman aged 18-29 years with Graves' ophthalmopathy. The CDR3 protein is CASSLVLGGASYEQYF. CDR3 bases: TGTGCCAGCAGCTTAGTTCTCGGGGGCGCCTCCTACGAGCAGTACTTC. Using reference TRBV11-2 and TRBJ2-7 for the parts outside the CDR3, the full variable domain is EAGVAQSPRYKIIEKRQSVAFWCNPISGHATLYWYQQILGQGPKLLIQFQNNGVVDDSQLPKDRFSAERLKGVDSTLKIQPAKLEDSAVYLCASSLVLGGASYEQYFGPGTRLTVT.